The clone carrying this TCR beta chain was picked up a small number of times. Its cognate antigen is unknown. One entry per CDR3 protein, called by TCRdb with MiXCR from the 5' RACE reads. Altogether some 760,000 distinct CDR3 sequences are present, 15% to 20% being singletons, with the ten largest covering about an eighth. These data come from a study of identical twins. Study-level results: Modelling underestimated the level of out-of-frame TCR alpha sharing observed in monozygotic twins.

The CDR3 contains 20 residues. Germline V gene sequence: CDR1 SGHRS, CDR2 YFSETQ. J was trimmed by 6 bases and V by 7 bases; bases with no gene match: 24. These sequences were also reported in another study, on T cells expressing NK-cell markers. From that report: The dominant NKG2C+ clonotypes represented roughly 1.0-7.5% of CD8+ T cells in over 5 donors. Expanded NKG2C+ T cell clones were not confirmed as HCMV-specific.

The sample taken for sequencing was PBMCs. This chain joins TRBV5-1 and TRBJ2-7; 14 bases line up with TRBD2. The sequence derives from a woman aged 18-29 years in good health. CDR3 loop: CASASLPGLAGVIQPGEQYF. The CDR3 DNA is TGCGCCAGCGCTTCACTACCGGGACTAGCGGGAGTAATCCAGCCCGGCGAGCAGTACTTC.